One and the same sample provided the 31 T cell receptor beta chains below, sequenced in a study of blood T cell repertoires in COVID-19. Here immunoSEQ multiplex PCR was the method, and the copy in TCRdb shows in-frame clones only, minus some. Of some 100,000 clones detected, 75% to 90% appear once; the ten largest clones hold approximately 13%. Sequenced: peripheral blood. These receptor sequences come from a human donor in a cohort sampled during active COVID-19.

This clone rates as medium-sized (0.01 to 0.1%). This rearrangement joins TRBV7-9 to TRBJ2-1, with TRBD1 as a possible D gene (6 bases). Germline CDR1 reads SEHNR; CDR2 reads FQNEAQ (reference sequence). The CDR3 has 14 residues. Trimming pared 1 base from V and 7 bases from J, leaving 11 bases between. CDR3 sequence (DNA): TGTGCCAGCAGCTTAGTAGGGGGTCGGAATGAGCAGTTCTTC. Translated, it gives CASSLVGGRNEQFF.

This sequence joins TRBV6-2 or TRBV6-3 and TRBJ2-1; TRBD1 is a possible D gene (7 bases). CDR3 length: 16 residues. V shed 2 bases and J shed 5 bases, with 16 bases lying between them. In germline, CDR1 is MNHEY, CDR2 SVGEGT. CDR3 loop: CASSYQRGTADNEQFF. The CDR3 DNA reads as TGTGCCAGCAGTTACCAACGCGGGACAGCTGACAATGAGCAGTTCTTC.

This sequence joins TRBV6-6 and TRBJ1-3; D is unresolved. Germline loops: CDR1 MNHNY, CDR2 SVGAGI (reference sequence). The V end lost 2 bases, the J end lost 2 bases, and 10 bases lay between the germline ends. The CDR3 sequence is 15 residues long. The chain's CDR3 is CASSYGRSTGNTIYF. Here the CDR3 DNA reads TGTGCCAGCAGTTACGGTCGGTCAACTGGAAACACCATATATTTT.

The chain carries TRBV4-2 and TRBJ2-7; 12 bases match TRBD2. Germline loops: CDR1 LGHNA, CDR2 YNFKEQ. The CDR3 is 15 amino acids. V was clipped by 5 bases and J by 4 bases; unmatched bases: 6. The CDR3 sequence is CASSKLAGGPYEQYF. For the CDR3, the DNA is TGTGCCAGCAGCAAACTAGCGGGGGGTCCGTACGAGCAGTACTTC.

The chain has TRBV7-2 and TRBJ1-2; 7 bases are shared with TRBD1. Germline V gene lookup returns CDR1 SGHTA and CDR2 FQGNSA. The CDR3 is 16 residues long. The V segment lost 4 bases and the J segment 6 bases; nucleotides outside the gene matches: 14. The CDR3 protein is CASSSTGKGTVDGYTF. The CDR3 region has the DNA TGTGCCAGCAGCTCGACAGGGAAAGGAACCGTAGATGGCTACACCTTC. Full variable domain (outside the CDR3, taken from reference TRBV7-2 and TRBJ1-2): GAGVSQSPSNKVTEKGKDVELRCDPISGHTALYWYRQSLGQGLEFLIYFQGNSAPDKSGLPSDRFSAERTGGSVSTLTIQRTQQEDSAVYLCASSSTGKGTVDGYTFGSGTRLTVV.

V gene TRBV7-9 combines with J gene TRBJ1-4, with TRBD1 as a possible D gene (5 bases). CDR3 length: 14 residues. CDR1 is SEHNR, CDR2 FQNEAQ, per germline (reference sequence). V dropped 1 base and J dropped 5 bases, with 8 bases sitting between them. CDR3 in amino acids: CASSLGTPNEKLFF. The CDR3 DNA reads as TGTGCCAGCAGCTTAGGGACACCGAATGAAAAACTGTTTTTT.

V and J are TRBV6-2 or TRBV6-3 and TRBJ2-1; 7 bases align to TRBD2. The germline V gene encodes CDR1 MNHEY and CDR2 SVGEGT. V was clipped by 4 bases and J by 6 bases; unmatched bases: 21. CDR3 length: 19 residues. Here the CDR3 reads CASSFLPSGIGHGANEQFF. In DNA, the CDR3 is TGTGCCAGCAGTTTCCTCCCTAGCGGCATAGGGCATGGGGCCAATGAGCAGTTCTTC.

This chain uses TRBV5-1 with TRBJ2-3, with a tentative D call TRBD2 (5 bases). Germline loops: CDR1 SGHRS, CDR2 YFSETQ. This CDR3 contains 16 residues. V was pared by 5 bases and J by 0 bases, with 16 bases between. As DNA, the CDR3 is TGCGCCAGCAGTTTCCGAGGAGCGGCTAGCACAGATACGCAGTATTTT. Its protein is CASSFRGAASTDTQYF.

The J gene is TRBJ2-2, the V gene TRBV5-1, with 9 bases aligning to TRBD2. V lost 1 base, J lost 1 base, and 2 bases stayed unmatched. Germline CDR1 is SGHRS and CDR2 is YFSETQ. This CDR3 has 16 amino acids. CDR3 sequence reads: CASSLKLAGNTGELFF. The DNA for the CDR3 is TGCGCCAGCAGCTTGAAACTAGCGGGGAACACCGGGGAGCTGTTTTTT.

The rearrangement joins TRBV7-6 to TRBJ2-1, with 12 bases matching TRBD2. This CDR3 is built from 19 residues. The J segment lost 2 bases and the V segment lost 4 bases, leaving 12 bases of the junction unmatched. Per germline, CDR1 SGHVS and CDR2 FNYEAQ. In nucleotides, the CDR3 is TGTGCCAGCAGCTCACCCGGACTAGCGGGGACGATCACCTACAATGAGCAGTTCTTC. Translation gives CASSSPGLAGTITYNEQFF.

V usage is TRBV6-4 and J usage is TRBJ2-1; D is unclear. Germline lookup yields CDR1 MRHNA and CDR2 SNTAGT. This CDR3 comprises 15 residues. The V end lost 0 bases, the J end lost 0 bases, and 6 bases lay between the germline ends. CDR3 region: CASSDSISSYNEQFF. In DNA, the CDR3 is TGTGCCAGCAGTGACTCGATCAGCTCCTACAATGAGCAGTTCTTC.

The chain employs TRBV5-1 and TRBJ1-2; no firm D call. CDR1 SGHRS and CDR2 YFSETQ come from the germline V gene. Between the trimmed V and J ends, which lost 2 bases and 6 bases, there was a span of 8 bases. This CDR3 has 12 amino acids. The CDR3 protein is CASSFNSDGYTF. CDR3 nucleotide sequence: TGCGCCAGCAGCTTTAATTCGGATGGCTACACCTTC.

This chain joins TRBV5-8 and TRBJ1-2; TRBD1 aligns across 8 bases. The CDR3 runs to 15 residues. Trimming removed 2 bases from V and 2 bases from J; junction bases left unmatched: 5. Germline-derived CDR1 and CDR2 are SGHTS and YDEGEE. The CDR3, as DNA: TGTGCCAGCAGCTTACCGGGACAGGAAAACTATGGCTACACCTTC. Protein sequence: CASSLPGQENYGYTF.

The V gene is TRBV6-5, the J gene TRBJ1-5; D remains unclear. Germline-derived CDR1 and CDR2 are MNHEY and SVGAGI. This CDR3 is built from 14 residues. The CDR3 region has the DNA TGTGGTAGTTCGGAGGGTGGGAGCAATCAGCCCCAGCATTTT. Protein sequence: CGSSEGGSNQPQHF.

The rearrangement links TRBV5-1 to TRBJ2-1; 8 bases line up with TRBD1. Per the germline V gene, CDR1 is SGHRS and CDR2 is YFSETQ. This CDR3 is 18 amino acids long. J gave up 4 bases and V 1 base, and 13 bases lay outside the gene matches. CDR3 bases: TGCGCCAGCAGCTTGATCGGCCAAGCCAGGGGGCTTTACAATGAGCAGTTCTTC. Protein sequence: CASSLIGQARGLYNEQFF.

The chain joins TRBV10-1 to TRBJ2-1, with TRBD1 matching over 9 bases. The V gene's germline CDR1 is WNHNN and CDR2 SYGVQD (reference sequence). V lost 7 bases to trimming and J lost 7 bases; unmatched junction nucleotides: 5. CDR3 size: 13 residues. The CDR3 spells CASKGQGKNEQFF. CDR3 in DNA: TGCGCCAGCAAAGGACAGGGGAAAAATGAGCAGTTCTTC.

V usage is TRBV7-3 and J usage is TRBJ1-1, with D possibly being TRBD1 (5 bases). The CDR3 extends over 13 amino acids. CDR1 is SGHTA, CDR2 FQGTGA, per germline. Trimming removed 5 bases from V and 6 bases from J, with 13 bases in between. The CDR3 reads CASSVQGGSEAFF. Written as DNA, the CDR3 is TGTGCCAGCAGCGTCCAGGGAGGGTCTGAAGCTTTCTTT.

V is TRBV9 and J is TRBJ1-1, with D possibly TRBD1 on 6 matching bases. Trimming removed 0 bases from V and 10 bases from J, with 13 bases in between. The CDR3 is 13 amino acids. The germline gives CDR1 SGDLS, CDR2 YYNGEE. As DNA, the CDR3 is TGTGCCAGCAGCGTAGGATTACAGGGTGTAGCTTTCTTT. Protein product: CASSVGLQGVAFF.

The V gene is TRBV7-3, the J gene TRBJ2-5; 9 nucleotides align to TRBD1. Trimming cost V 6 bases and J 5 bases; bases outside gene matches: 4. Germline-derived CDR1 and CDR2 are SGHTA and FQGTGA. The CDR3 runs to 13 residues. CDR3 nucleotides: TGTGCCAGCAGTGGACAGGGGTGGGAGACCCAGTACTTC. This encodes CASSGQGWETQYF.

The chain has TRBV29-1 and TRBJ1-1; TRBD1 matches at 7 bases. The CDR3 contains 12 residues. CDR1 SQVTM and CDR2 ANQGSEA come from the germline V gene. Germline trimming cut 5 bases from V and 2 bases from J; bases unmatched to any gene: 2. The CDR3 region has the DNA TGCAGCGTTCAGGGGGTAAACACTGAAGCTTTCTTT. It encodes CSVQGVNTEAFF. Looking up the rest from reference TRBV29-1 and TRBJ1-1 gives the full variable domain: SAVISQKPSRDICQRGTSLTIQCQVDSQVTMMFWYRQQPGQSLTLIATANQGSEATYESGFVIDKFPISRPNLTFSTLTVSNMSPEDSSIYLCSVQGVNTEAFFGQGTRLTVV.

This clone appeared a single time. The V and J genes are TRBV11-2 and TRBJ2-7; 8 bases map to TRBD1. Germline V lookup: CDR1 SGHAT, CDR2 FQNNGV. Germline trimming cut 4 bases from V and 4 bases from J; bases unmatched to any gene: 12. CDR3 length equals 16 residues. This CDR3 reads CASSSHGQGLLYEQYF. DNA of the CDR3: TGTGCCAGCAGCTCCCACGGACAGGGCCTTTTGTACGAGCAGTACTTC.

V gene TRBV19 combines with J gene TRBJ2-2; TRBD2 might be the D (7 bases). Germline V gene lookup returns CDR1 LNHDA and CDR2 SQIVND (reference sequence). Trimming shortened V by 7 bases and J by 4 bases, and 22 bases separated the two germline ends. This CDR3 region has 17 residues. The DNA of the CDR3 is TGTGCCAGTACCCATTCCCGGGGGGCCCTACTCACCGGGGAGCTGTTTTTT. Its translation is CASTHSRGALLTGELFF.

This chain uses TRBV5-1 with TRBJ1-1, with D possibly TRBD1 on 5 matching bases. The V end lost 0 bases, the J end lost 6 bases, and 12 bases lay between the germline ends. CDR3 length: 14 residues. Germline V gene lookup returns CDR1 SGHRS and CDR2 YFSETQ. The CDR3 is CASSLVGRVAEAFF. CDR3 coding DNA: TGCGCCAGCAGCTTGGTCGGCAGGGTCGCTGAAGCTTTCTTT.

The rearrangement joins TRBV20-1 to TRBJ2-1, with D perhaps matching TRBD1 (5 bases). V was clipped by 5 bases and J by 2 bases, with 16 bases between them. There are 15 residues in the CDR3. CDR1 DFQATT and CDR2 SNEGSKA come from the germline V gene (reference sequence). The CDR3 sequence is CSAGGQGIPYNEQFF. The CDR3 DNA reads TGCAGTGCTGGTGGGCAGGGAATACCCTACAATGAGCAGTTCTTC.

This rearrangement joins TRBV4-1 to TRBJ2-7; D is undetermined. CDR3 size: 15 residues. Trimming removed 0 bases from V and 7 bases from J, with 16 bases in between. CDR1 and CDR2 (germline): MGHRA, YSYEKL. The DNA for the CDR3 is TGCGCCAGCAGCCAAGATCCCCGAGAAAGAGAGGAGCAGTACTTC. Protein: CASSQDPREREEQYF.

There are a few counts of this clone. The chain has TRBV5-1 and TRBJ1-2, with 9 positions matching TRBD1. V lost 1 base to trimming and J lost 6 bases; unmatched junction nucleotides: 4. CDR3 size: 14 residues. The germline CDR1 and CDR2 sequences are SGHRS and YFSETQ. CDR3 residues: CASSLTGGGHGYTF. The CDR3 bases are TGCGCCAGCAGCTTGACAGGGGGCGGACATGGCTACACCTTC.

V is TRBV5-6 and J is TRBJ1-5; a possible D gene is TRBD1 (6 bases). V gave up 2 bases and J gave up 6 bases, with 15 bases separating them. Germline CDR1 is SGHDT and CDR2 is YYEEEE. The CDR3 length is 15 residues. CDR3 loop: CASSFRTGIGQPQHF. CDR3 coding DNA: TGTGCCAGCAGCTTTCGAACAGGGATTGGTCAGCCCCAGCATTTT.

The chain combines TRBV7-3 with TRBJ1-1, with D unresolved. This CDR3 has 14 residues. Germline loops: CDR1 SGHTA, CDR2 FQGTGA. Trimming removed 0 bases from V and 2 bases from J, with 7 bases in between. DNA of the CDR3: TGTGCCAGCAGCTTAACAGCCGTTAACACTGAAGCTTTCTTT. It yields the protein CASSLTAVNTEAFF.

The V gene is TRBV27, the J gene TRBJ1-4; a possible D gene is TRBD1 (5 bases). The CDR3 sequence is 12 residues long. Germline V gene lookup returns CDR1 MNHEY and CDR2 SMNVEV (reference sequence). Trimming took 5 bases from V and 12 from J, leaving 13 bases between them. CDR3 in DNA: TGTGCCAGCAGTCCCCGCGGGGGGGAACTGTTTTTT. Protein product: CASSPRGGELFF.

V usage is TRBV30 and J usage is TRBJ1-1; 8 positions match TRBD1. The trim removed 0 bases at V and 4 bases at J, leaving 4 bases unmatched. The CDR3 runs to 14 residues. CDR1 and CDR2 from the germline V gene are GTSNPN and SVGIG (reference sequence). CDR3 bases: TGTGCCTGGAGTGTACAAACAGGGGGCACTGAAGCTTTCTTT. Its translation is CAWSVQTGGTEAFF.

The chain has TRBV7-9 and TRBJ2-5, with a weak D call TRBD1 (6 bases). V was clipped by 5 bases and J by 5 bases, with 15 bases between them. The V gene's germline CDR1 is SEHNR and CDR2 FQNEAQ (reference sequence). The CDR3 loop spans 14 amino acids. The CDR3 DNA sequence: TGTGCCAGCAGCCTCCTCAGGGGCGGGGAGACCCAGTACTTC. It encodes CASSLLRGGETQYF.